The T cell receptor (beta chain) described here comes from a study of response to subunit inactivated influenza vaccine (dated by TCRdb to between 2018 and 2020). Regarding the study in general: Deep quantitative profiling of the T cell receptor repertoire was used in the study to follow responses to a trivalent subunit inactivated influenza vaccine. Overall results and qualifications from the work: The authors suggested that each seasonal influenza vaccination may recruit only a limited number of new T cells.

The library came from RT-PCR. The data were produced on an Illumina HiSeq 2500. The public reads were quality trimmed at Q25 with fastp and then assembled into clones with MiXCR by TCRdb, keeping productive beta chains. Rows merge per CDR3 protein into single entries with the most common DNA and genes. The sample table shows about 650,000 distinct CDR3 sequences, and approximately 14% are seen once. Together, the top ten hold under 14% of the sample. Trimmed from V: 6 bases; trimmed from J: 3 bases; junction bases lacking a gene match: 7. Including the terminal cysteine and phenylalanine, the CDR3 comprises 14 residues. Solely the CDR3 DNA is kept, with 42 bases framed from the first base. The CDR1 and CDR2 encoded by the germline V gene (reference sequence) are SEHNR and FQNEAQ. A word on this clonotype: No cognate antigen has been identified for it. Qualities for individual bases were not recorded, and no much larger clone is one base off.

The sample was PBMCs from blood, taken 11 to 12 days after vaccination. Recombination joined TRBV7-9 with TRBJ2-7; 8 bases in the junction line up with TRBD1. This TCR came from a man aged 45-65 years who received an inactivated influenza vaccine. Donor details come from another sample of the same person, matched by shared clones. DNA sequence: TGTGCCAGCAGTCCAGGGGGCTTCGGCTACGAGCAGTACTTC. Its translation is CASSPGGFGYEQYF.